This entry lists 4 T cell receptor beta chains sequenced from one sample in a study of regulatory T cells in long-lasting Graves disease. HTBI primers from iRepertoire and Arm-PCR of CDR3 regions yielded the TCR beta libraries. TCRdb used MiXCR to reprocess the multiplex PCR reads, holding one entry per CDR3 protein. This sample has a few hundred thousand distinct CDR3 sequences, with 15% found just once. The time point is: newly diagnosed GD, antithyroid drugs for less than 3 months. PBMC-extracted RNA yielded the TCR library. A further study also used this sample, focusing on T cells in Graves' hyperthyroidism and ophthalmopathy.

The input for sequencing was peripheral blood mononuclear cells (PBMCs), taken at new diagnosis, from a patient treated with antithyroid drugs. The receptor source for this set is a woman in her forties with Graves disease.

The genes are TRBV28 and TRBJ2-4; the match to TRBD2 covers 9 bases. Looked up from germline, CDR1 is MDHEN and CDR2 is SYDVKM. This CDR3 has 15 amino acids. The CDR3 nucleotides read TGTGCTAGCGGGAGAATGCGGGGGATGTCAACGGTTCAGTACTTC. Translation: CASGRMRGMSTVQYF.

This clonotype was observed at least ten times. The chain uses TRBV12-3 or TRBV12-4 and TRBJ2-7; no reliable D call. V lost 2 bases and J lost 2, with 13 bases in between. This CDR3 is built from 15 residues. The CDR3 region has the DNA TGTGCCAGCAGTTTATTCGGACCAAGCCCCTACGAGCAGTACTTC. It specifies CASSLFGPSPYEQYF.

This clonotype occurred many times. This rearrangement joins TRBV27 to TRBJ2-2; 11 bases agree with TRBD2. Trimming at V came to 6 bases and at J to 6 bases, leaving 6 bases not matched to a gene. The CDR3 loop spans 15 amino acids. Germline-derived CDR1 and CDR2 are MNHEY and SMNVEV (reference sequence). The DNA of the CDR3 is TGTGCCAGCAGACTAGCGGGAGTAGGGGCCGGGGAGCTGTTTTTT. Encoded protein: CASRLAGVGAGELFF.

The rearrangement uses TRBV7-8 and TRBJ1-2; tentatively, D is TRBD1 (5 bases). Trimming left V 6 bases short and J 7 bases short, with 24 bases between. Germline values: CDR1 SGHVS, CDR2 FQNEAQ. The CDR3 is 16 residues long. In DNA, the CDR3 is TGTGCCAGCAGGCCAAGTATCAGGTGGGGCGCGTCTGGCTACACCTTC. It specifies CASRPSIRWGASGYTF.